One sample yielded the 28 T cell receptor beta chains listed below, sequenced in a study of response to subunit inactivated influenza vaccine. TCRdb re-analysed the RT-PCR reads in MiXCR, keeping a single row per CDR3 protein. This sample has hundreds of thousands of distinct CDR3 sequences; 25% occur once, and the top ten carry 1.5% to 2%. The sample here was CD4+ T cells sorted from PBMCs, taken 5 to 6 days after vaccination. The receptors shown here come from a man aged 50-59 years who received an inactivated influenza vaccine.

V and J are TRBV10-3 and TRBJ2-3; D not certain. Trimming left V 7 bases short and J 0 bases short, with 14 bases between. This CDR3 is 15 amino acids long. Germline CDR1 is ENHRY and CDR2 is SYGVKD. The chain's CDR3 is CAINPSTLSTDTQYF. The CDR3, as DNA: TGTGCCATCAACCCCAGTACCCTCAGCACAGATACGCAGTATTTT.

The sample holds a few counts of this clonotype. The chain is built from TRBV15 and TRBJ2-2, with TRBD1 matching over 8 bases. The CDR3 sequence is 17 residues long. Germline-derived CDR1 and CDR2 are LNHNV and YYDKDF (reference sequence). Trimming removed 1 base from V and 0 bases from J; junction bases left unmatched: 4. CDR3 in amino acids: CATSRGQGFANTGELFF. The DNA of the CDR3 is TGTGCCACCAGCAGAGGACAGGGGTTCGCGAACACCGGGGAGCTGTTTTTT. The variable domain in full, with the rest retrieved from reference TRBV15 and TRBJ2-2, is DAMVIQNPRYQVTQFGKPVTLSCSQTLNHNVMYWYQQKSSQAPKLLFHYYDKDFNNEADTPDNFQSRRPNTSFCFLDIRSPGLGDTAMYLCATSRGQGFANTGELFFGEGSRLTVL.

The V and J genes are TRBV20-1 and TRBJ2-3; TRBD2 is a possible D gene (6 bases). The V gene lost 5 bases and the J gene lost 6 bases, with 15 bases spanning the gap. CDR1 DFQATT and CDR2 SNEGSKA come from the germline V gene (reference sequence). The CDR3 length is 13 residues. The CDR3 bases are TGCAGTGCTCCCCCGTGGGGGGAGGATACGCAGTATTTT. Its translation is CSAPPWGEDTQYF.

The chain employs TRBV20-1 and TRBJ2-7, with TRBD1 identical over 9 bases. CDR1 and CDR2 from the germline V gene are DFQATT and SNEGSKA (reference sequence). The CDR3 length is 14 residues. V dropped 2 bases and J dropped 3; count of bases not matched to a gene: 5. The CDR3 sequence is CSARSGTGIYEQYF. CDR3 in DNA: TGCAGTGCTAGATCCGGGACAGGGATCTACGAGCAGTACTTC.

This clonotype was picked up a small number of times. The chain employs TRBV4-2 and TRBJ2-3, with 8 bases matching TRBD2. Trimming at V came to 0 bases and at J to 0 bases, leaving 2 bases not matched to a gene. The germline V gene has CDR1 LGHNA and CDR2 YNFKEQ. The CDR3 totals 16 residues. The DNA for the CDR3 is TGTGCCAGCAGCCAAGATTTAGCGGGGAGCACAGATACGCAGTATTTT. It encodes CASSQDLAGSTDTQYF.

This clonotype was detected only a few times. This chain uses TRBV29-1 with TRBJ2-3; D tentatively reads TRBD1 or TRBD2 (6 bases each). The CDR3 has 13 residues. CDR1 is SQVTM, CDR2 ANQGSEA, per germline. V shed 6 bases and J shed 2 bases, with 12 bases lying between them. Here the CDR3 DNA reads TGCAGCGTGCGGGACACCCCCACAGATACGCAGTATTTT. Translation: CSVRDTPTDTQYF.

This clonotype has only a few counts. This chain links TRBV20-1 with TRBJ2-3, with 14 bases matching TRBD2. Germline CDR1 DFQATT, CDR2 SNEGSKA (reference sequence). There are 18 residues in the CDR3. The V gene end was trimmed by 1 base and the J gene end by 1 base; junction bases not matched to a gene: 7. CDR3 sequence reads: CSARGPTSGRARTDTQYF. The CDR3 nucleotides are TGCAGTGCTAGAGGACCGACTAGCGGGAGGGCCCGCACAGATACGCAGTATTTT.

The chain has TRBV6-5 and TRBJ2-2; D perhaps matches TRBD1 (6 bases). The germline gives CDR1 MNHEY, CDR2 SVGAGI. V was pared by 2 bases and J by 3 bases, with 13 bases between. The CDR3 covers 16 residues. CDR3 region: CASSYTQQGYTGELFF. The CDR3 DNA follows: TGTGCCAGCAGTTACACCCAGCAGGGGTACACCGGGGAGCTGTTTTTT.

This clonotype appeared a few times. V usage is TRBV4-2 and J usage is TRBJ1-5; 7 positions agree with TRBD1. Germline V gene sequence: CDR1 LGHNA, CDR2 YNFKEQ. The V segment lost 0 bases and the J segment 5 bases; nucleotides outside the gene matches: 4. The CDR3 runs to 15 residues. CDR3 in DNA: TGTGCCAGCAGCCAAGACAGGGGGGGGGATCAGCCCCAGCATTTT. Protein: CASSQDRGGDQPQHF.

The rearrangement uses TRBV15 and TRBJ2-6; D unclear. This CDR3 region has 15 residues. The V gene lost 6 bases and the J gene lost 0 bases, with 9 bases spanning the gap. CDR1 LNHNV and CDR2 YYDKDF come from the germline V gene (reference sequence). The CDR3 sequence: CATSVSSSGANVLTF. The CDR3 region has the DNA TGTGCCACCAGTGTTTCAAGCTCTGGGGCCAACGTCCTGACTTTC.

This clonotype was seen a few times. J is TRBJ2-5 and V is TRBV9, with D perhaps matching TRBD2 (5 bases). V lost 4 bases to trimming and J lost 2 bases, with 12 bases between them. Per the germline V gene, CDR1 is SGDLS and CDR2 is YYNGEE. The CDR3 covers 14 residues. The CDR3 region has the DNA TGTGCCAGCAGCCCCGGACTCGGACAAGAGACCCAGTACTTC. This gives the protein CASSPGLGQETQYF. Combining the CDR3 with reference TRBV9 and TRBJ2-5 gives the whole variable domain DSGVTQTPKHLITATGQRVTLRCSPRSGDLSVYWYQQSLDQGLQFLIQYYNGEERAKGNILERFSAQQFPDLHSELNLSSLELGDSALYFCASSPGLGQETQYFGPGTRLLVL.

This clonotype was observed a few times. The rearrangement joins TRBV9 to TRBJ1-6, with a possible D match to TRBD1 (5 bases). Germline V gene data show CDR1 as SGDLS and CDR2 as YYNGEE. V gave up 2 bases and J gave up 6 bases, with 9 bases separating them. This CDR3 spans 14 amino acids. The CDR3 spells CASSVQGSNSPLHF. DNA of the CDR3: TGTGCCAGCAGCGTCCAGGGATCTAATTCACCCCTCCACTTT.

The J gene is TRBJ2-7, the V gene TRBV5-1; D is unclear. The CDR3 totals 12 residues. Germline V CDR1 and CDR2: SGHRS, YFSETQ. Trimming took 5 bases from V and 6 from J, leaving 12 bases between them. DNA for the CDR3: TGCGCCAGCAGTTCGCCCATCGGCGAGCAGTACTTC. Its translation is CASSSPIGEQYF.

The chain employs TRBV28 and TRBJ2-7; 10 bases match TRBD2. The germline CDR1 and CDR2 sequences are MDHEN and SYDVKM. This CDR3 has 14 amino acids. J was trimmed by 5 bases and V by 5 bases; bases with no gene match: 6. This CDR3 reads CASSGTGTSDEQYF. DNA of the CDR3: TGTGCCAGCAGTGGGACCGGGACTAGCGACGAGCAGTACTTC.

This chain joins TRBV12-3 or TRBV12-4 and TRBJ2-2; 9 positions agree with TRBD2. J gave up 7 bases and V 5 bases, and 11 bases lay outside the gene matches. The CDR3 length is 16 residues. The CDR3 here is CASSPGLAGAGGELFF. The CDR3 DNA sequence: TGTGCCAGCAGTCCTGGTTTAGCGGGAGCGGGCGGGGAGCTGTTTTTT.

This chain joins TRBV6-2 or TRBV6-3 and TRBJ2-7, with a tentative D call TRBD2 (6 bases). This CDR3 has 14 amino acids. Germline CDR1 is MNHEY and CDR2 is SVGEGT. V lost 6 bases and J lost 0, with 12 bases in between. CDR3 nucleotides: TGTGCCAGCAGCAAAATGGGGGGCTCCTACGAGCAGTACTTC. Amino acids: CASSKMGGSYEQYF.

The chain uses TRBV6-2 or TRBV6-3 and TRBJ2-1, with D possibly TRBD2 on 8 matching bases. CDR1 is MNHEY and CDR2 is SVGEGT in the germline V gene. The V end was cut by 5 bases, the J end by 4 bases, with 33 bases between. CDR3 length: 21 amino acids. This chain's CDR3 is CASSPNGRGRYRPGGYNEQFF. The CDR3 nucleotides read TGTGCCAGCAGTCCGAACGGGAGGGGGCGGTACCGACCTGGGGGATACAATGAGCAGTTCTTC.

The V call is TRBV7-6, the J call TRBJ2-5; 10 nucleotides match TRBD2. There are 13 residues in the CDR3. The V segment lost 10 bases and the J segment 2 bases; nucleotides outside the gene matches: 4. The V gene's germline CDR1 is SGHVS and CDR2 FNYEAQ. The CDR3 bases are TGTGCCACCCTAGCGGGGGCTCAAGAGACCCAGTACTTC. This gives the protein CATLAGAQETQYF.

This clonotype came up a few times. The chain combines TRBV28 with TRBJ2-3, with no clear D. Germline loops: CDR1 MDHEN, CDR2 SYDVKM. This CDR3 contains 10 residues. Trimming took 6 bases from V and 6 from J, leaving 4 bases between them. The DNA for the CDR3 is TGTGCCAGCAGGGATGATACGCAGTATTTT. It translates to CASRDDTQYF.

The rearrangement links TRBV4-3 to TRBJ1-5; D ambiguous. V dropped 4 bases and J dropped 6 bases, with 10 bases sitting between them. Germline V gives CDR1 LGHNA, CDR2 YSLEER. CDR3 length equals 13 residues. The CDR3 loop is CASSPSVSQPQHF. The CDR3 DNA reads TGCGCCAGCAGCCCTTCGGTATCTCAGCCCCAGCATTTT.

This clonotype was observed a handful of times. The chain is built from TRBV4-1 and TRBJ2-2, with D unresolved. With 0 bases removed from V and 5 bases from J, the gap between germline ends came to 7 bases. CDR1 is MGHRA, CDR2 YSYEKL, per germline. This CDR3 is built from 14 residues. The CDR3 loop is CASSQESGTGELFF. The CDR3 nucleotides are TGCGCCAGCAGCCAAGAATCCGGTACCGGGGAGCTGTTTTTT.

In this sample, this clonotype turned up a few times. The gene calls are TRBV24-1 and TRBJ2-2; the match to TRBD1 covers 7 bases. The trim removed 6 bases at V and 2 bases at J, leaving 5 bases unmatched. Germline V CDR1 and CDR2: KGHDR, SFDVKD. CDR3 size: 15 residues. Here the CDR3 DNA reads TGTGCCACCAGTACAGGACAGGTCAACACCGGGGAGCTGTTTTTT. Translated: CATSTGQVNTGELFF.

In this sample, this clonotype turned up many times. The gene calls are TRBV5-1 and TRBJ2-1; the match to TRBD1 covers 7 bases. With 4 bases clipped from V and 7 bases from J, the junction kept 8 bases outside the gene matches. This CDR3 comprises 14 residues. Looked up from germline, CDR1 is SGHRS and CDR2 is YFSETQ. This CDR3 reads CASSGTESGNEQFF. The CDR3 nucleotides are TGCGCCAGCAGCGGGACAGAGTCCGGAAATGAGCAGTTCTTC.

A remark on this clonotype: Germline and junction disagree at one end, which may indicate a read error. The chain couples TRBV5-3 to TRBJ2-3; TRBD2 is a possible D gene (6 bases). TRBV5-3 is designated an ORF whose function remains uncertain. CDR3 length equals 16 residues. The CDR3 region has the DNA TGTGCCAAAAGCTCCTTCGACTTCTCCGGGGGAGATACGCAGTATTTT. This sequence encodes CAKSSFDFSGGDTQYF.

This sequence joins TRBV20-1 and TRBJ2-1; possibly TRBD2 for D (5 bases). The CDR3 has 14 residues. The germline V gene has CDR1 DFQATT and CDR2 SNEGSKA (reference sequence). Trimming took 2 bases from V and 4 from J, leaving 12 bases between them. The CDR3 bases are TGCAGTGCTAGAAGCGGCCAGTCATACAATGAGCAGTTCTTC. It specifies CSARSGQSYNEQFF.

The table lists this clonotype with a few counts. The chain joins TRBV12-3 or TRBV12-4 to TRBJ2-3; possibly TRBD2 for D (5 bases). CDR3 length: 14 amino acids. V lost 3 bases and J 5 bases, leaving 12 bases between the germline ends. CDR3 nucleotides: TGTGCCAGCAGTTTCCTTGGAGGAGGAGATACGCAGTATTTT. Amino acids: CASSFLGGGDTQYF.

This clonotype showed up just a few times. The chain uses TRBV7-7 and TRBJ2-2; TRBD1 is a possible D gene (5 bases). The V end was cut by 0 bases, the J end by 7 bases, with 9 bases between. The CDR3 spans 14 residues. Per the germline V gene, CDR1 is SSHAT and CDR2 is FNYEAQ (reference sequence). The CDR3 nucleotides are TGTGCCAGCAGCTTAGCAGGGGCCCACGGGGAGCTGTTTTTT. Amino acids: CASSLAGAHGELFF.

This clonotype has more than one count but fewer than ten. CDR3 nucleotide sequence: TGTGCCAGCAGTTTAGCAGGCGGAGTCGGCTATGGCTACACCTTC. The encoded protein is CASSLAGGVGYGYTF. The chain carries TRBV12-3 or TRBV12-4 and TRBJ1-2; D is undetermined. There are 15 residues in the CDR3. V shed 0 bases and J shed 4 bases, with 12 bases lying between them.